This is a list of T cell receptor beta chains from one sample in a study of blood T cells in healthy people across ages. From the 5' RACE reads, TCRdb called clonotypes with MiXCR, one entry per CDR3 protein. This sample has about 1.1 million distinct CDR3 sequences, with more than 30% found just once. The specimen was blood. The receptors were sampled from a man aged 18-30 years in good health. Both conserved end residues are part of each CDR3. The D gene is left open where the match is weak. Some rows mark clone size as missing; the rest say once, few, many or name a class of expanded clone.

-,-,TRBJ2-1,TRBV5-1,CASSLDIDYNEQFF,TGCGCCAGCAGCTTGGATATCGACTACAATGAGCAGTTCTTC
few,-,TRBJ1-2,TRBV18,CASSPSGTYGYTF,TGTGCCAGCTCACCATCCGGGACCTATGGCTACACCTTC
-,-,TRBJ2-3,TRBV6-2/TRBV6-3,CASSPGWRQYF,TGTGCCAGCAGTCCGGGATGGAGGCAGTATTTT
-,TRBD1,TRBJ2-1,TRBV27,CASSLSGTGGIEQFF,TGTGCCAGCAGTTTATCAGGGACAGGGGGCATTGAGCAGTTCTTC
-,-,TRBJ2-3,TRBV12-3/TRBV12-4,CASRGPDTDTQYF,TGTGCCAGCAGGGGACCGGACACAGATACGCAGTATTTT
-,-,TRBJ2-1,TRBV5-1,CASSLDWRNEQFF,TGCGCCAGCAGCTTGGATTGGCGGAATGAGCAGTTCTTC
-,-,TRBJ2-2,TRBV29-1,CSVPVGQTSTGELFF,TGCAGCGTTCCCGTAGGACAGACGAGCACCGGGGAGCTGTTTTTT
-,-,TRBJ2-2,TRBV9,CASSVTGRNTGELFF,TGTGCCAGCAGCGTTACAGGGCGGAACACCGGGGAGCTGTTTTTT
-,-,TRBJ2-7,TRBV7-9,CASSHERGGSYNEQYF,TGTGCCAGCAGCCACGAGAGGGGGGGCTCCTACAATGAGCAGTACTTC
few,-,TRBJ1-1,TRBV29-1,CSVERGPNTEAFF,TGCAGCGTTGAACGGGGGCCGAACACTGAAGCTTTCTTT
few,-,TRBJ2-1,TRBV15,CATMGRKTRSSYNEQFF,TGTGCCACCATGGGGCGCAAAACCCGGAGCTCCTACAATGAGCAGTTCTTC
few,-,TRBJ2-1,TRBV7-8,CASSLKEDRVRVLGEQFF,TGTGCCAGCAGCTTAAAGGAGGATCGAGTTAGAGTTCTGGGTGAGCAGTTCTTC
-,-,TRBJ1-5,TRBV7-8,CASSLGGGNSNQPQHF,TGTGCCAGCAGCTTAGGCGGCGGCAATAGCAATCAGCCCCAGCATTTT
-,-,TRBJ2-3,TRBV9,CASSPPDRSTDTQYF,TGTGCCAGCAGCCCCCCAGACAGGAGCACAGATACGCAGTATTTT
few,-,TRBJ1-2,TRBV5-1,CASSPGSVGYGYTF,TGCGCCAGCAGCCCGGGCTCAGTGGGGTATGGCTACACCTTC
-,TRBD2,TRBJ2-5,TRBV2,CASSVLSGGAFPETQYF,TGTGCCAGCAGCGTCCTTAGCGGGGGGGCCTTTCCCGAGACCCAGTACTTC
few,-,TRBJ1-5,TRBV20-1,CSAGGRDNQPQHF,TGCAGTGCGGGGGGCAGGGACAATCAGCCCCAGCATTTT
few,-,TRBJ2-7,TRBV6-2/TRBV6-3,CASSVRSYYEQYF,TGTGCCAGCAGCGTCAGATCCTACTACGAGCAGTACTTC
few,-,TRBJ2-1,TRBV25-1,CASSESGLGTYNEQFF,TGTGCCAGCAGTGAATCTGGACTGGGGACCTACAATGAGCAGTTCTTC
-,-,TRBJ2-2,TRBV29-1,CSVGSAANTGELFF,TGCAGCGTTGGGAGCGCCGCGAACACCGGGGAGCTGTTTTTT
many,-,TRBJ2-1,TRBV5-1,CASSPRETGTYNEQFF,TGCGCCAGCAGCCCCCGGGAGACAGGCACCTACAATGAGCAGTTCTTC